Listed below are T cell receptor beta chains from one sample, sequenced in a study of blood T cell repertoires in COVID-19. Sequencing used immunoSEQ multiplex PCR; TCRdb keeps in-frame clones, though not all of them. The table has around 140,000 clones, nearly 90% seen once; the top ten hold approximately 1.8%. Sequencing was carried out using peripheral blood. The receptors come from a man aged 65 to 79 with acute or convalescent COVID-19. Both conserved end residues are part of each CDR3. The D gene is left open where the match is weak. For some rows the clone size is stated as once, few or many, or as a class when expanded; others skip it.

d_call j_call clone_size v_call cdr3_aa cdr3_nt
NA TRBJ2-6 NA TRBV10-3 CAIGAIHSGANVLTF TGTGCCATCGGGGCCATTCACTCTGGGGCCAACGTCCTGACTTTC
NA TRBJ2-4 NA TRBV7-2 CASSLVAENIQYF TGTGCCAGCAGCTTAGTGGCAGAAAACATTCAGTACTTC
TRBD1 TRBJ2-7 NA TRBV6-5 CASRLQGDSYEQYF TGTGCCAGCAGACTACAGGGGGACTCCTACGAGCAGTACTTC
NA TRBJ1-4 NA TRBV4-1 CASSQDAVGARWEKLFF TGCGCCAGCAGCCAAGACGCGGTAGGGGCGAGGTGGGAAAAACTGTTTTTT
NA TRBJ2-7 NA TRBV7-9 CASSLATEPYEQYF TGTGCCAGCAGCTTAGCGACAGAGCCTTACGAGCAGTACTTC
NA TRBJ1-5 NA TRBV3-1/TRBV3-2 CASSQEGGNQPQHF TGTGCCAGCAGCCAAGAAGGAGGGAATCAGCCCCAGCATTTT
TRBD2 TRBJ2-7 NA TRBV11-2 CASSLGTSGLPYEQYF TGTGCCAGCAGCCTTGGGACTAGCGGGCTCCCCTACGAGCAGTACTTC
NA TRBJ1-2 once TRBV5-1 CASNYWGGTSNYGYTF TGCGCCAGCAACTATTGGGGAGGGACCTCGAACTATGGCTACACCTTC
TRBD2 TRBJ2-1 NA TRBV30 CAWSAGVDNEQFF TGTGCCTGGAGCGCGGGAGTAGATAATGAGCAGTTCTTC
NA TRBJ2-1 NA TRBV6-5 CASNSQGTSYNEQFF TGTGCCAGCAACTCTCAGGGGACCTCCTACAATGAGCAGTTCTTC
NA TRBJ1-1 NA TRBV5-1 CASSLVVQANTEAFF TGCGCCAGCAGCTTGGTTGTACAGGCGAACACTGAAGCTTTCTTT
NA TRBJ1-5 once TRBV19 CATRTANLNQPQHF TGTGCCACCCGGACTGCAAACCTCAATCAGCCCCAGCATTTT
NA TRBJ1-1 NA TRBV5-1 CASSLGPQGQEAFF TGCGCCAGCAGCTTGGGGCCGCAGGGACAAGAAGCTTTCTTT
TRBD1 TRBJ1-2 NA TRBV7-8 CASSLPAGQPANYGYTF TGTGCCAGCAGCTTACCGGCGGGACAGCCTGCTAACTATGGCTACACCTTC
TRBD1 TRBJ2-7 NA TRBV2 CASSGSRGPPRGYF TGTGCCAGCAGTGGTAGCAGGGGGCCGCCACGCGGGTACTTC
NA TRBJ1-4 NA TRBV28 CASSSPGEATNEKLFF TGTGCCAGCAGTTCACCGGGGGAAGCAACTAATGAAAAACTGTTTTTT
TRBD2 TRBJ2-6 NA TRBV5-4 CASSLSGAGANVLTF TGTGCCAGCAGCTTGAGCGGGGCTGGGGCCAACGTCCTGACTTTC
TRBD1 TRBJ1-2 NA TRBV6-5 CASSYSGQNGYTF TGTGCCAGCAGTTACTCGGGACAGAATGGCTACACCTTC
NA TRBJ1-1 NA TRBV19 CASSKGRGLDTEAFF TGTGCCAGTAGTAAAGGGAGGGGCCTGGACACTGAAGCTTTCTTT
NA TRBJ2-7 once TRBV4-2 CASRKGQGSSYEQYF TGTGCCAGCAGAAAAGGCCAGGGAAGCTCCTACGAGCAGTACTTC
TRBD1 TRBJ1-5 NA TRBV3-1/TRBV3-2 CASSQGTYRGAQHF TGTGCCAGCAGCCAAGGGACCTACAGGGGGGCCCAGCATTTT
NA TRBJ2-3 NA TRBV10-3 CAISGRTGDRTDTQYF TGTGCCATCAGTGGTCGGACGGGGGACCGTACAGATACGCAGTATTTT
NA TRBJ1-2 NA TRBV7-2 CASSSRGGGDYGYTF TGTGCCAGCAGCTCCCGGGGAGGGGGGGACTATGGCTACACCTTC
TRBD1 TRBJ1-2 NA TRBV6-6 CASSYRDRDYGYTF TGTGCCAGCAGTTACCGGGACAGGGACTATGGCTACACCTTC
NA TRBJ1-5 NA TRBV20-1 CSASPGRGSNQPQHF TGCAGTGCTAGTCCGGGAAGAGGGTCAAATCAGCCCCAGCATTTT
TRBD1 TRBJ2-1 NA TRBV3-1/TRBV3-2 CASSQVGQGYNEQFF TGTGCCAGCAGCCAAGTAGGACAGGGATACAATGAGCAGTTCTTC
NA TRBJ1-2 NA TRBV9 CASSVEERGYGYTF TGTGCCAGCAGCGTAGAGGAAAGGGGTTATGGCTACACCTTC
NA TRBJ1-6 NA TRBV27 CASSLDGGAYNSPLHF TGTGCCAGCAGTTTAGACGGGGGAGCCTATAATTCACCCCTCCACTTT
TRBD1 TRBJ1-1 NA TRBV5-1 CASSVAQGDTEAFF TGCGCCAGCAGCGTAGCACAGGGGGACACTGAAGCTTTCTTT
TRBD2 TRBJ2-5 NA TRBV7-9 CASSFLLGLAGSETQYF TGTGCCAGCAGCTTTTTACTCGGACTAGCGGGATCAGAGACCCAGTACTTC